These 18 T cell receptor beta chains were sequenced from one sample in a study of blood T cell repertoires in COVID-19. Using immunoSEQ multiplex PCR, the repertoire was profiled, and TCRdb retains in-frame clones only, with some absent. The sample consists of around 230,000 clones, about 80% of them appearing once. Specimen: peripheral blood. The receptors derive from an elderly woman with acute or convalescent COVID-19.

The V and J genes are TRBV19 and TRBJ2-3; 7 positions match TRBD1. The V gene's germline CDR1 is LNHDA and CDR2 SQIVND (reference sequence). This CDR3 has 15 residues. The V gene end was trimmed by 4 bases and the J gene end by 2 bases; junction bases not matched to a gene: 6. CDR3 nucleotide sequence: TGTGCCAGTAGTACGGGACAGCTTACCACAGATACGCAGTATTTT. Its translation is CASSTGQLTTDTQYF.

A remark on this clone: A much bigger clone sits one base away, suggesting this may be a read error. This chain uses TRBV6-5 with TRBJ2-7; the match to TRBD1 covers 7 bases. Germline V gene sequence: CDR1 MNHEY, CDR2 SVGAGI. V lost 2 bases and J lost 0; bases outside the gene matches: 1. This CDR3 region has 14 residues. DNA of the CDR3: TGTGCCAGCAGTTACCGGGACAGCTCCTACGAGCAGTACTTC. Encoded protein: CASSYRDSSYEQYF.

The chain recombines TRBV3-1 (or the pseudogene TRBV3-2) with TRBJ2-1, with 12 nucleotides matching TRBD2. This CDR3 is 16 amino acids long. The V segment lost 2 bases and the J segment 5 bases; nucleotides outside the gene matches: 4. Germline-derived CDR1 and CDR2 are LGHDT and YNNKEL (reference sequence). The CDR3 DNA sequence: TGTGCCAGCAGCCAACGACTAGCGGGGGTTCACAATGAGCAGTTCTTC. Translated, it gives CASSQRLAGVHNEQFF.

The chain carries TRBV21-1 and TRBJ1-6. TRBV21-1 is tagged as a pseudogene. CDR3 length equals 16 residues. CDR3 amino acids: CASSKARVGDNSPLHF. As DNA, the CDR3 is TGTGCCAGCAGCAAAGCTAGGGTCGGGGATAATTCACCCCTCCACTTT.

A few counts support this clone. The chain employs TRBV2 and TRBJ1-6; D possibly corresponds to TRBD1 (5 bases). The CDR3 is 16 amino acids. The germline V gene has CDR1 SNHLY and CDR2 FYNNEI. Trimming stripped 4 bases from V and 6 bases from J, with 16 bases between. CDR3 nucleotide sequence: TGTGCCAGCAGTGTAGGCCAGGGAAACTCTAATTCACCCCTCCACTTT. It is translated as CASSVGQGNSNSPLHF.

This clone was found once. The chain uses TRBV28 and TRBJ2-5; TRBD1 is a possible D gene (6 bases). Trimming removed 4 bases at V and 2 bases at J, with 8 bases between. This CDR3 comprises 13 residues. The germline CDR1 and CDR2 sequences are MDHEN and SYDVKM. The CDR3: CASSWGLQETQYF. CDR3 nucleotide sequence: TGTGCCAGCAGTTGGGGGCTTCAAGAGACCCAGTACTTC. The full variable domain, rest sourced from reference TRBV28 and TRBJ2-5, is DVKVTQSSRYLVKRTGEKVFLECVQDMDHENMFWYRQDPGLGLRLIYFSYDVKMKEKGDIPEGYSVSREKKERFSLILESASTNQTSMYLCASSWGLQETQYFGPGTRLLVL.

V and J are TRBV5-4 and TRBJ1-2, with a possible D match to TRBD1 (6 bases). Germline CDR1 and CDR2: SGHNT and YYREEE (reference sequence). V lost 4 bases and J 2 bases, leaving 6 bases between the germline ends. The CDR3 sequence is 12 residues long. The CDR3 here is CASSRGNYGYTF. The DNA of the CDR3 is TGTGCCAGCAGCAGGGGGAACTATGGCTACACCTTC.

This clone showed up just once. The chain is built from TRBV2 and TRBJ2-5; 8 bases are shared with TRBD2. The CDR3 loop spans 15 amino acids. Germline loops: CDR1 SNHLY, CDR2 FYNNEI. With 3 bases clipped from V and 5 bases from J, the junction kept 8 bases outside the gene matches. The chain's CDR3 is CASSDSRGGGETQYF. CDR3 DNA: TGTGCCAGCAGTGACTCCCGGGGGGGCGGCGAGACCCAGTACTTC.

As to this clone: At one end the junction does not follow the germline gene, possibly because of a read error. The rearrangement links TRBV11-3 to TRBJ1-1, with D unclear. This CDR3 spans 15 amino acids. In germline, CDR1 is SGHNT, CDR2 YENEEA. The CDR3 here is CASSIDGGKKNEAFF. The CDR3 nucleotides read TGTGCCAGCAGCATAGATGGCGGGAAAAAGAATGAAGCTTTCTTT.

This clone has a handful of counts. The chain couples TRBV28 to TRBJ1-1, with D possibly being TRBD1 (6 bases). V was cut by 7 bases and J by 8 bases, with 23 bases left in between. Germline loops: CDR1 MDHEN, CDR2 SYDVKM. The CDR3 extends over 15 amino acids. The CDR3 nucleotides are TGTGCCAGCACCCAACCAAGAGGGGGGGGGCCCGAAGCTTTCTTT. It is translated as CASTQPRGGGPEAFF.

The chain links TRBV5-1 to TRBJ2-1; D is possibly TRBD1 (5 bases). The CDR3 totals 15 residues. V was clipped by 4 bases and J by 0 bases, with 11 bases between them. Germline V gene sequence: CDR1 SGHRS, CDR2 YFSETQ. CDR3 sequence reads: CASSIDSSSYNEQFF. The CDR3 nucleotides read TGCGCCAGCAGCATCGACAGTAGCTCCTACAATGAGCAGTTCTTC.

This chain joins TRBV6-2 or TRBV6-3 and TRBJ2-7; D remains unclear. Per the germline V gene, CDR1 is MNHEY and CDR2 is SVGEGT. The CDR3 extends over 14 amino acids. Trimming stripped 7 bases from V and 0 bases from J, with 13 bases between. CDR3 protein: CASTHSTGSYEQYF. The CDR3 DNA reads TGTGCCAGCACTCACTCAACCGGCTCCTACGAGCAGTACTTC.

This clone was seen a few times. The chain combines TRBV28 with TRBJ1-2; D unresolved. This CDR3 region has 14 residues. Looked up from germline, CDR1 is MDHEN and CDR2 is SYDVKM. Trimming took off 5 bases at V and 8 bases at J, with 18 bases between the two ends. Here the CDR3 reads CASSQSDWLLGYTF. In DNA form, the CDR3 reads TGTGCCAGCAGTCAATCCGACTGGCTATTAGGCTACACCTTC.

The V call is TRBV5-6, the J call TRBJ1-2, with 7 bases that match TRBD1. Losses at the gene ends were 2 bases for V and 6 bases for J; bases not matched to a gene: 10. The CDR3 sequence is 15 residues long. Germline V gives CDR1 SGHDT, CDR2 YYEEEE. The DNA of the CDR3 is TGTGCCAGCAGCTTAACGGCAGGGGGAAAGAATGGCTACACCTTC. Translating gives CASSLTAGGKNGYTF.

CDR3 amino acids: CASSLGASGGGELFF. The CDR3, as DNA: TGTGCCAGCAGCTTGGGGGCTAGCGGGGGAGGGGAGCTGTTTTTT. The chain joins TRBV7-2 to TRBJ2-2; 10 bases fit TRBD2. Per germline, CDR1 SGHTA and CDR2 FQGNSA. There are 15 residues in the CDR3. Losses at the gene ends were 3 bases for V and 8 bases for J; bases not matched to a gene: 6.

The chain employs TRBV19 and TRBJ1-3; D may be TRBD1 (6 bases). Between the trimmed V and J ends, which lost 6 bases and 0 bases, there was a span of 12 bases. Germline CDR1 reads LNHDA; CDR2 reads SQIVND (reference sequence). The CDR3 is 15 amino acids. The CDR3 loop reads CASSPGQRSGNTIYF. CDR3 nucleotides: TGTGCCAGTAGCCCAGGACAGCGCTCTGGAAACACCATATATTTT.

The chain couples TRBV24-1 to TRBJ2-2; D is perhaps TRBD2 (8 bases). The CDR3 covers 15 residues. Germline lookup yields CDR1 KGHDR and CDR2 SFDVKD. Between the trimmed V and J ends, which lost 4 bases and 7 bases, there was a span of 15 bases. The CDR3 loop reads CATSDGTRGRGELFF. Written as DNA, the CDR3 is TGTGCCACCAGTGACGGGACTAGGGGGCGCGGGGAGCTGTTTTTT.

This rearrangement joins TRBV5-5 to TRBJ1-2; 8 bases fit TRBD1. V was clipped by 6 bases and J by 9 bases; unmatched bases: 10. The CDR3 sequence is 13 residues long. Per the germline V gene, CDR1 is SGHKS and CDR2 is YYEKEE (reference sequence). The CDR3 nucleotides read TGTGCCAGCAACGCCGGACAGGGCCTTAGCTACACCTTC. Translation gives CASNAGQGLSYTF.